This T cell receptor beta chain was documented in a study of monozygotic twins with inflammatory bowel disease. TCRdb reprocessed the 5' RACE reads and reports one entry per CDR3 protein, with no DNA. The sample table includes roughly 320,000 distinct CDR3 sequences. Study findings and constraints: Distinct T cell subtypes could not be told apart. No difference in repertoire similarity was seen between concordant and discordant twins, possibly because power was limited.

About this clonotype: Its target is not known.

The CDR3 loop spans 13 amino acids. Germline V gene sequence: CDR1 ENHRY, CDR2 SYGVKD. The chain recombines TRBV10-3 with TRBJ2-5; with no DNA, the TCRdb D assignment of TRBD1 cannot be verified. The clonotype comes from a human donor with ulcerative colitis or Crohn's disease, or a healthy co-twin of an affected twin (not recorded which). The sample taken for sequencing was blood. The CDR3 spells CAIAEGVAETQYF.